The 3 T cell receptor beta chains below all came from one sample that was sequenced in a study of a mutant IDH1 vaccine in newly diagnosed glioma. Time point indicated: baseline, week 1 (first vaccination visit). The sample's treatment: pre-vaccination baseline after standard-of-care therapy. The protocol was immunoSEQ multiplex PCR, while the TCRdb copy is restricted to in-frame clones and leaves out a portion. This table has tens of thousands of clones, about four fifths appearing once. The sample in question was PBMCs, obtained from a glioma patient treated with radiotherapy, temozolomide or both. The receptor set was obtained from a woman in her 50s with glioma.

V usage is TRBV7-2 and J usage is TRBJ2-3, with TRBD1 as a possible D gene (6 bases). This CDR3 is built from 15 residues. Germline values: CDR1 SGHTA, CDR2 FQGNSA. The germline V and J ends were trimmed by 4 bases and 0 bases, with 11 bases remaining between them. CDR3 loop: CASSSGQLSTDTQYF. CDR3 nucleotide sequence: TGTGCCAGCAGCTCCGGACAGCTTAGCACAGATACGCAGTATTTT.

The chain recombines TRBV4-2 with TRBJ1-2; D is possibly TRBD1 (5 bases). V lost 0 bases and J 6 bases, leaving 20 bases between the germline ends. The V gene's germline CDR1 is LGHNA and CDR2 YNFKEQ. This CDR3 comprises 17 residues. CDR3 bases: TGTGCCAGCAGCCAAGATGTTACGCAGGGTGGGAGGAATGGCTACACCTTC. This gives the protein CASSQDVTQGGRNGYTF.

V is TRBV19 and J is TRBJ1-6; 7 bases align to TRBD1. V shed 3 bases, J shed 8 bases, and the junction held 4 bases outside the gene matches. The CDR3 runs 14 residues. CDR1 and CDR2 from the germline V gene are LNHDA and SQIVND (reference sequence). CDR3 region: CASSITGEDSPLHF. DNA of the CDR3: TGTGCCAGTAGTATTACAGGGGAAGATTCACCCCTCCACTTT.